This T cell receptor (beta chain) was profiled in a study of OX40 agonist ivuxolimab in advanced cancers. The study, taken as a whole, reports: CD4+ and CD8+ blood T cells expanded clonally by week 6 at 0.1 to 3.0 mg/kg.

Clones were read by immunoSEQ multiplex PCR, and TCRdb kept only the in-frame ones, dropping some. Of fewer than 55,000 clones in the sample, 81% were seen once. The ends were cut back, 1 base at V and 0 bases at J, with 10 bases in the middle. The CDR3 is 17 residues long. CDR1 SGHVS and CDR2 FQNEAQ come from the germline V gene. To note about this clone: As yet, its antigen is unknown.

The source of this sequence is an adult with an advanced solid tumor such as melanoma, head and neck, liver or kidney cancer. The J gene is TRBJ2-6, the V gene TRBV7-8, with D possibly being TRBD1 (5 bases). The sequencing used CD4+ or CD8+ T cells sorted from blood, collected in a trial of the OX40 agonist ivuxolimab. CDR3 amino acids: CASSLGGPLSGANVLTF. The CDR3 nucleotides are TGTGCCAGCAGCTTAGGGGGCCCTCTCTCTGGGGCCAACGTCCTGACTTTC.